The 27 T cell receptor beta chains listed next were all sequenced from one sample in a study of regulatory T cells in long-lasting Graves disease. Noted time point: newly diagnosed GD, antithyroid drugs for less than 3 months. Construction of the TCR library relied on RNA isolated from PBMCs. Construction of the TCR beta libraries employed iRepertoire HTBI primers in conjunction with Arm-PCR of CDR3 regions. MiXCR was run by TCRdb on the multiplex PCR reads, yielding one entry per CDR3 protein. The sample carries roughly 610,000 distinct CDR3 sequences, about 15% recorded once. This sample also belongs to another study, concerning T cells in Graves' hyperthyroidism and ophthalmopathy.

The sequenced sample was peripheral blood mononuclear cells (PBMCs), obtained at new diagnosis, from a patient treated with antithyroid drugs. Receptor source: a man in his late teens or twenties with Graves disease.

This clonotype occurred a few times. The chain employs TRBV5-1 and TRBJ1-6; no clear D gene. CDR1 is SGHRS and CDR2 is YFSETQ in the germline V gene. V was trimmed by 0 bases and J by 11 bases, leaving 9 bases between them. The CDR3 is 13 amino acids. CDR3 amino acids: CASSLDLNPPLHF. DNA of the CDR3: TGCGCCAGCAGCTTGGATCTGAATCCACCCCTCCACTTT.

This clonotype was observed many times. The chain has TRBV5-8 and TRBJ2-7, with 8 bases matching TRBD2. Germline V lookup: CDR1 SGHTS, CDR2 YDEGEE. Germline trimming cut 5 bases from V and 2 bases from J; bases unmatched to any gene: 6. The CDR3 spans 14 residues. CDR3 in amino acids: CASRGRRGAYEQYF. Written as DNA, the CDR3 is TGTGCCAGCAGGGGGAGGCGGGGGGCCTACGAGCAGTACTTC.

This clonotype was recorded a few times. The V gene is TRBV6-1, the J gene TRBJ2-3; possibly TRBD1 for D (7 bases). Between the trimmed V and J ends, which lost 3 bases and 6 bases, there was a span of 19 bases. The CDR3 has 16 residues. Germline assignment: CDR1 MNHNS and CDR2 SASEGT. The CDR3 DNA is TGTGCCAGCAGTGAGGGACAGCCCTCAGGGGGGGATACGCAGTATTTT. Translation: CASSEGQPSGGDTQYF.

This clonotype occurred many times. The chain is built from TRBV27 and TRBJ1-2; TRBD1 aligns across 10 bases. The CDR3 length is 17 residues. V was pared by 4 bases and J by 4 bases, with 12 bases of the junction left unmatched. Per the germline V gene, CDR1 is MNHEY and CDR2 is SMNVEV (reference sequence). The CDR3 reads CASSSGPGTGDLYGYTF. The CDR3 nucleotides are TGTGCCAGCAGTTCGGGCCCCGGGACAGGGGACCTCTATGGCTACACCTTC.

This chain links TRBV30 with TRBJ1-6; 9 bases are a match to TRBD1. V lost 3 bases, J lost 11 bases, and 8 bases stayed unmatched. Germline V gene data show CDR1 as GTSNPN and CDR2 as SVGIG (reference sequence). This CDR3 is 14 amino acids long. This chain's CDR3 is CAWSLGQGLTPLHF. CDR3 nucleotide sequence: TGTGCCTGGAGCCTGGGACAGGGCCTGACACCCCTCCACTTT.

To note about this clonotype: Sequence at one end of the junction differs from germline and may be a read error. V and J are TRBV2 and TRBJ2-1; 11 bases are shared with TRBD2. The germline V gene has CDR1 SNHLY and CDR2 FYNNEI. CDR3 size: 15 residues. DNA for the CDR3: TGTGCCAGCATGGCCGGGACTAGCGGACGCAATGAGCAGTCCTTC. Amino acid sequence: CASMAGTSGRNEQSF.

The rearrangement links TRBV18 to TRBJ2-4, with TRBD2 matching over 14 bases. Germline values: CDR1 KGHSH, CDR2 LQKENI. Trimming at V came to 6 bases and at J to 3 bases, leaving 7 bases not matched to a gene. CDR3 length: 17 amino acids. CDR3 coding DNA: TGTGCCAGCTCTCCCGGGACTAGCGGGAGTGGCAAAAACATTCAGTACTTC. It yields the protein CASSPGTSGSGKNIQYF.

This chain uses TRBV12-3 or TRBV12-4 with TRBJ2-5; 8 positions match TRBD2. V dropped 5 bases and J dropped 5; count of bases not matched to a gene: 4. The CDR3 sequence is 13 residues long. This chain's CDR3 is CASSVSGTETQYF. In DNA, the CDR3 is TGTGCCAGCAGTGTTAGCGGGACTGAGACCCAGTACTTC.

This clonotype showed up just a few times. The chain links TRBV5-6 to TRBJ1-5; D possibly corresponds to TRBD1 (5 bases). Looked up from germline, CDR1 is SGHDT and CDR2 is YYEEEE. CDR3 length: 17 amino acids. Trimming stripped 1 base from V and 2 bases from J, with 16 bases between. CDR3 in DNA: TGTGCCAGCAGCTTGTTCAGGACCCGGGGCGGCAATCAGCCCCAGCATTTT. Residues: CASSLFRTRGGNQPQHF.

A word on this clonotype: A much larger clone sits a single nucleotide away, making a read error possible. The V gene is TRBV3-1, the J gene TRBJ2-7; the match to TRBD2 covers 10 bases. The V gene's germline CDR1 is LGHDT and CDR2 YNNKEL (reference sequence). The CDR3 is made up of 16 amino acids. This CDR3 is CASSQEFSGRAYEQCF. CDR3 sequence (DNA): TGTGCCAGCAGCCAAGAGTTCAGCGGGAGGGCCTACGAGCAGTGCTTC.

This clonotype came up many times. J is TRBJ2-7 and V is TRBV7-3; the D gene is possibly TRBD2 (5 bases). Per the germline V gene, CDR1 is SGHTA and CDR2 is FQGTGA. The CDR3 covers 13 residues. V lost 6 bases to trimming and J lost 7 bases, with 16 bases between them. CDR3 in DNA: TGTGCCAGCAGTCCCGAGAGGGCTCGAGAGCAGTACTTC. It encodes CASSPERAREQYF.

This clonotype was counted between two and nine times. The rearrangement uses TRBV29-1 and TRBJ2-3; no firm D call. There are 12 residues in the CDR3. The germline V gene has CDR1 SQVTM and CDR2 ANQGSEA. The V gene lost 7 bases and the J gene lost 4 bases, with 12 bases spanning the gap. CDR3 region: CSEQDGSDTQYF. The CDR3 bases are TGCAGCGAACAAGACGGGTCAGATACGCAGTATTTT.

This clonotype was seen repeatedly, ten times or more. This chain links TRBV27 with TRBJ1-5, with D possibly being TRBD1 (5 bases). Trimming removed 5 bases at V and 2 bases at J, with 10 bases between. Germline V gene data show CDR1 as MNHEY and CDR2 as SMNVEV (reference sequence). CDR3 size: 14 residues. The CDR3 nucleotides read TGTGCCAGCAGTGACAGACGGGGCAATCAGCCCCAGCATTTT. It encodes CASSDRRGNQPQHF.

This clonotype has a handful of counts. The rearrangement joins TRBV14 to TRBJ1-6; the match to TRBD1 covers 7 bases. Trimming removed 5 bases from V and 7 bases from J; junction bases left unmatched: 8. Germline CDR1 and CDR2: SGHDN and FVKESK. The CDR3 extends over 15 amino acids. The CDR3 spells CASSRGLLGNSPLHF. The DNA for the CDR3 is TGTGCCAGCAGCAGGGGGCTACTAGGAAATTCACCCCTCCACTTT.

The rearrangement joins TRBV29-1 to TRBJ1-2; D uncertain. The germline V gene encodes CDR1 SQVTM and CDR2 ANQGSEA. V dropped 1 base and J dropped 4 bases, with 10 bases sitting between them. The CDR3 has 13 residues. This CDR3 reads CSVEGQSGYGYTF. CDR3 nucleotide sequence: TGCAGCGTTGAAGGGCAGAGCGGCTATGGCTACACCTTC.

This clonotype was counted many times. V is TRBV20-1 and J is TRBJ2-7; 10 bases are a match to TRBD2. V lost 7 bases, J lost 1 base, and 10 bases stayed unmatched. The CDR3 contains 15 residues. Germline V gene sequence: CDR1 DFQATT, CDR2 SNEGSKA (reference sequence). The CDR3: CSVPDSGRSSYEQYF. The CDR3 nucleotides read TGCAGTGTCCCTGATAGCGGGAGGAGTTCCTACGAGCAGTACTTC.

The CDR3 DNA sequence: TGTGCCAGTAGTCTCGGTCCTGTCCAGCCCCAGCATTTT. Translated, it gives CASSLGPVQPQHF. The chain has TRBV19 and TRBJ1-5; D call uncertain. The V end lost 5 bases, the J end lost 7 bases, and 12 bases lay between the germline ends. The CDR3 is 13 amino acids. Germline CDR1 is LNHDA and CDR2 is SQIVND (reference sequence).

This clonotype has a count of ten or more. This chain connects TRBV6-1 to TRBJ1-2, with D hard to call. V gave up 2 bases and J gave up 2 bases, with 9 bases separating them. CDR3 length: 14 amino acids. Germline V gene lookup returns CDR1 MNHNS and CDR2 SASEGT. CDR3 amino acids: CASSEMRQNYGYTF. CDR3 DNA: TGTGCCAGCAGTGAAATGCGGCAGAACTATGGCTACACCTTC.

This clonotype was recorded many times. CDR3 sequence (DNA): TGTGCCAGCAGCTTATCCCCCGGGAACACTGAAGCTTTCTTT. Protein sequence: CASSLSPGNTEAFF. The gene calls are TRBV7-3 and TRBJ1-1; D gene uncertain. There are 14 residues in the CDR3. Germline V gene sequence: CDR1 SGHTA, CDR2 FQGTGA. Trimming removed 2 bases from V and 1 base from J, with 8 bases in between.

Concerning this clonotype: Since a much larger clone is just one base distant, this may be a read error. The rearrangement joins TRBV11-1 to TRBJ2-1; 12 bases align to TRBD2. The germline V gene encodes CDR1 SGHAT and CDR2 FQDESV (reference sequence). This CDR3 region has 16 residues. The CDR3 spells CAGSASLAGGHNEQFF. The CDR3 DNA reads TGTGCCGGCAGCGCCAGTCTAGCGGGGGGGCACAATGAGCAGTTCTTC. Looking up the rest from reference TRBV11-1 and TRBJ2-1 gives the full variable domain: EAEVAQSPRYKITEKSQAVAFWCDPISGHATLYWYRQILGQGPELLVQFQDESVVDDSQLPKDRFSAERLKGVDSTLKIQPAELGDSAMYLCAGSASLAGGHNEQFFGPGTRLTVL.

The J gene is TRBJ2-5, the V gene TRBV5-6, with no clear D. The CDR3 length is 14 residues. Per germline, CDR1 SGHDT and CDR2 YYEEEE. Trimming took 4 bases from V and 1 from J, leaving 11 bases between them. The CDR3 region has the DNA TGTGCCAGCAGCCCCGTTCTTGGCCAAGAGACCCAGTACTTC. Translated, it gives CASSPVLGQETQYF.

This clonotype came up many times. The chain couples TRBV20-1 to TRBJ2-1; 9 nucleotides line up with TRBD2. V lost 4 bases, J lost 5 bases, and 9 bases stayed unmatched. The CDR3 is 15 amino acids. Germline V gives CDR1 DFQATT, CDR2 SNEGSKA (reference sequence). CDR3 DNA sequence: TGCAGTGCTAAACCTGTAGCGGGAGCTAACAATGAGCAGTTCTTC. Protein product: CSAKPVAGANNEQFF.

This clonotype was observed at least ten times. The V and J genes are TRBV2 and TRBJ1-2, with TRBD1 matching over 7 bases. CDR1 is SNHLY and CDR2 is FYNNEI in the germline V gene. The CDR3 length is 14 residues. Losses at the gene ends were 6 bases for V and 0 bases for J; bases not matched to a gene: 4. The CDR3 coding sequence is TGTGCCAGCAGCCAGGGACAGACTAACTATGGCTACACCTTC. As protein: CASSQGQTNYGYTF.

This chain connects TRBV29-1 to TRBJ2-7; D is unclear. The CDR3 loop spans 13 amino acids. Germline values: CDR1 SQVTM, CDR2 ANQGSEA. V was trimmed by 1 base and J by 3 bases, leaving 10 bases between them. The CDR3, as DNA: TGCAGCGTTGAAGCGAGCGATGGCTACGAGCAGTACTTC. It encodes CSVEASDGYEQYF.

The rearrangement joins TRBV5-1 to TRBJ2-4; D gene uncertain. The J call is doubtful: the DNA matches TRBJ1-2 better. This CDR3 region has 13 residues. Looked up from germline, CDR1 is SGHRS and CDR2 is YFSETQ. This CDR3 is CASSFEGKGGYTF. Written as DNA, the CDR3 is TGCGCCAGCAGCTTTGAAGGGAAAGGTGGCTACACCTTC.

The sample holds a few counts of this clonotype. V is TRBV20-1 and J is TRBJ2-1; TRBD2 aligns across 9 bases. Germline-derived CDR1 and CDR2 are DFQATT and SNEGSKA (reference sequence). CDR3 size: 15 residues. With V trimmed by 3 bases and J by 7 bases, 10 bases remained unmatched. Written as DNA, the CDR3 is TGCAGTGCTAGTATAAGCGGGAGGCGTATAAATGAGCAGTTCTTC. As protein: CSASISGRRINEQFF.

The count of this clonotype is one. This may be a read error, as it is one base from a much larger clone. The chain joins TRBV20-1 to TRBJ2-7; no reliable D call. CDR1 is DFQATT, CDR2 SNEGSKA, per germline (reference sequence). The CDR3 spans 11 residues. V was shortened by 1 base and J by 3 bases, with 4 bases between the two germline ends. The CDR3 protein is CSARGHYEQYF. The CDR3 DNA sequence: TGCAGTGCTAGAGGTCACTACGAGCAGTACTTC.